The clone carrying this T cell receptor beta chain has ten or more counts. The antigen remains unidentified. The data were taken from a study of T cell repertoires in cytomegalovirus infection. Findings and limits, study-wide: Ex vivo responses were dominated by HLA-C-restricted CMV-specific TCR beta clonotypes.

TCRdb analysed the reads with MiXCR anew, one entry per CDR3 protein. This table holds some 920,000 distinct CDR3 sequences, about 33% found once. The CDR3 has 15 amino acids. Germline V gene sequence: CDR1 SEHNR, CDR2 FQNEAQ (reference sequence). Trimming removed 5 bases from V and 4 bases from J; junction bases left unmatched: 10. This receptor was taken from a human donor in good health (CMV status not recorded). Some clones in this sample may be carry-over from other donors' samples. Sequenced material: cultured CD8+ T cells from PBMCs, taken from culture after CMV antigen stimulation. The V and J genes are TRBV7-9 and TRBJ2-5; TRBD2 aligns across 7 bases. In DNA form, the CDR3 reads TGTGCCAGCAGCGGGGGGGACGGAATCGGAGAGACCCAGTACTTC. Translation: CASSGGDGIGETQYF.